The TCR beta chain described here comes from a study of T-cell memory formation after mild COVID-19. The count of this clonotype is one. Its antigen is not known. Study findings and constraints: CD4/CD8 balance held among clones contracting day 15 to 85, and later expanders leaned CD4+. Pre-infection memory already had some responding clones, implying cross-reactive memory joined.

In TCRdb, the 5' RACE reads were re-called with MiXCR into one record per CDR3 protein. The table includes around 200,000 distinct CDR3 sequences, over 9.5% detected once. This CDR3 spans 10 amino acids. V gave up 6 bases and J gave up 7 bases, with 8 bases separating them. CDR1 is DFQATT and CDR2 is SNEGSKA in the germline V gene (reference sequence). This clonotype was obtained from a man aged 18 to 29 who had mild COVID-19 (a few samples of this study predate the infection). Cell type and time point are not known. Sequencing input: PBMCs or a T cell subset sorted from them (not recorded which). The chain carries TRBV20-1 and TRBJ2-3; no definite D call. The CDR3 is CSASRNTQYF. CDR3 coding DNA: TGCAGTGCCTCAAGAAATACGCAGTATTTT.